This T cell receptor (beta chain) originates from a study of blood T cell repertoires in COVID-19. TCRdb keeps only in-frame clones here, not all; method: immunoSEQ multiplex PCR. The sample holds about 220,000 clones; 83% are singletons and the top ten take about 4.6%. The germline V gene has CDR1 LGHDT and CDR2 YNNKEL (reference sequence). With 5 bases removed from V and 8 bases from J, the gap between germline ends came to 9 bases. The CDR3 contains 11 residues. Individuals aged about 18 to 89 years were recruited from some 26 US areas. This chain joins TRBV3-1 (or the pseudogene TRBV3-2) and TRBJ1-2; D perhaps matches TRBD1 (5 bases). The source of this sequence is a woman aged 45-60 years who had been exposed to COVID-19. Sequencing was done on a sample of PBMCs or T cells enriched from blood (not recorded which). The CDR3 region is CASSRGGGYTF. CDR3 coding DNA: TGTGCCAGCAGCAGGGGCGGAGGCTACACCTTC.